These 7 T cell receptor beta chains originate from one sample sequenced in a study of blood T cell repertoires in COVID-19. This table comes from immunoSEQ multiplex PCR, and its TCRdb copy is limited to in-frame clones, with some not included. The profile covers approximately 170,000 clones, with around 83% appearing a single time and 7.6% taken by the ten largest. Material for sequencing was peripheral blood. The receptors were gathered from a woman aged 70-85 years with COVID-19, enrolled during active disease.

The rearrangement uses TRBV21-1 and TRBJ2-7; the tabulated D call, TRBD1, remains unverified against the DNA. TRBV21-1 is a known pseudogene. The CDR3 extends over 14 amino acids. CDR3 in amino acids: CASSKGQPFYEQYF. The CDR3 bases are TGTGCCAGCAGCAAAGGACAGCCGTTCTACGAGCAGTACTTC.

Here the CDR3 reads CASSTTGTSNAKFF. Here the CDR3 DNA reads TGTGCCAGTAGTACGACCGGGACAAGCAATGCAAAGTTCTTC. The chain joins TRBV19 to TRBJ2-1; tentatively, D is TRBD1 (6 bases). There are 14 residues in the CDR3. Trimming removed 4 bases from V and 14 bases from J, with 21 bases in between. Per the germline V gene, CDR1 is LNHDA and CDR2 is SQIVND (reference sequence).

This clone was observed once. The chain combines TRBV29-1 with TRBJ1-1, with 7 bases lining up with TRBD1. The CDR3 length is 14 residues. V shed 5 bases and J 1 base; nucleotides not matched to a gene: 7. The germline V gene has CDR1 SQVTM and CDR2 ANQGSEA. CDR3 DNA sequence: TGCAGCGTTCGTCCGGGGACAGCGAACACTGAAGCTTTCTTT. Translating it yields CSVRPGTANTEAFF.

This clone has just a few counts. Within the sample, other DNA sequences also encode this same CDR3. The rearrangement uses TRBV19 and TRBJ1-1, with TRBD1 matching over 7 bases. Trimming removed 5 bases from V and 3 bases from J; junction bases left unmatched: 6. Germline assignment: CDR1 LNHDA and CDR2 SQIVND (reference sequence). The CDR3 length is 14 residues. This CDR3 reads CASSFLDRDTEAFF. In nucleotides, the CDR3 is TGTGCCAGTAGTTTCCTTGACAGGGACACTGAAGCTTTCTTT.

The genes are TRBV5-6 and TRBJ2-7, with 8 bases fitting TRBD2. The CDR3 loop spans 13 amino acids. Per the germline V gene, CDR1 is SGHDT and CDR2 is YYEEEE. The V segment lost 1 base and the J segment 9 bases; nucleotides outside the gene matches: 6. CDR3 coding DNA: TGTGCCAGCAGCTTGTCGCGCGGGAGGAGGCAGTACTTC. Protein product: CASSLSRGRRQYF.

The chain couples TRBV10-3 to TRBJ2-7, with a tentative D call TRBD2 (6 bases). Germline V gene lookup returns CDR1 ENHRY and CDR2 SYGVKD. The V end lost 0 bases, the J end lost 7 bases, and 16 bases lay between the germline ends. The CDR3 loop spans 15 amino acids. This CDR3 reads CAISESNNPAGEQYF. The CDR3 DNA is TGTGCCATCAGTGAGTCGAACAACCCCGCGGGAGAGCAGTACTTC.

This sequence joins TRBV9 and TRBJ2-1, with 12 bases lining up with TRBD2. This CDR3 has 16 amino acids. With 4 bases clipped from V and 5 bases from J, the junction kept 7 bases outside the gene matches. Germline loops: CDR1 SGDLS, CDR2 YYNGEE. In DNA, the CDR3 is TGTGCCAGCAGCCCCACTAGCGGGAGGTTTGACAATGAGCAGTTCTTC. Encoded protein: CASSPTSGRFDNEQFF.